These T cell receptor beta chains were read from a single sample in a study of T cell responses to AZD1222 COVID-19 vaccine. The repertoire was sequenced with immunoSEQ multiplex PCR; TCRdb's copy has only in-frame clones and lacks some. In the table there are some 110,000 clones, under 90% of which are singletons. The material was peripheral blood, obtained on day 0 of AZD1222 vaccination. These receptors all come from an adult in good health. The CDR3 runs from the conserved cysteine through the conserved F or W.

j_gene,v_gene,CDR3aa
TRBJ1-1,TRBV4-3,CASSQDRTRRWTEAFF
TRBJ2-7,TRBV19,CASSLGLAGPYEQYF
TRBJ2-1,TRBV27,CASSLRGPSYNEQFF
TRBJ2-2,TRBV3-1/TRBV3-2,CASIPRGGNTGELFF
TRBJ2-1,TRBV15,CATSRDTWRGNEQFF
TRBJ1-2,TRBV7-2,CASTPEGGHRYGYTF
TRBJ2-7,TRBV5-1,CASSPEGGTGTYEQYF
TRBJ1-5,TRBV19,CASSIETNQPQHF
TRBJ2-7,TRBV27,CASSPTWRYEQYF
TRBJ1-4,TRBV7-9,CASSLIQGNEKLFF
TRBJ1-2,TRBV5-1,CASSLESLTSF
TRBJ2-1,TRBV27,CASSYLGQGILYNEQFF
TRBJ2-1,TRBV4-1,CASSSRTSVISSYNEQFF
TRBJ2-2,TRBV6-5,CASQGTGELFF
TRBJ1-1,TRBV6-5,CASSNRGRMNTEAFF
TRBJ2-1,TRBV5-6,CASSSISGASYNEQFF
TRBJ2-1,TRBV3-1/TRBV3-2,CASSRESSGRIF
TRBJ2-1,TRBV18,CASSPPDSYNEQFF
TRBJ2-1,TRBV11-3,CASSPHGGSYNEQFF
TRBJ1-5,TRBV10-3,CAISEGSNQPQHF
TRBJ2-3,TRBV14,CASSLRTGTTDTQYF
TRBJ2-1,TRBV5-1,CASSPQGRSNSYNEQFF